This TCR beta chain stems from a study of T cell responses to AZD1222 COVID-19 vaccine. Study in general: Pooling of second doses given at about 4 or about 12 weeks was done.

Measured with immunoSEQ multiplex PCR; TCRdb has only the in-frame clones, and not every one. This table holds some 130,000 clones, 85% to 90% found once. Germline V CDR1 and CDR2: MGHDK, SYGVNS. The CDR3 has 13 residues. V lost 10 bases to trimming and J lost 9 bases, with 21 bases between them. Turning to this clone: The antigen is not known.

Whole-study findings and limits: It should be noted that donors were predominantly white British and more often female, and clonal diversity was possibly underestimated. Only a handful of AZD1222 recipients, roughly 6 in all, had baseline seropositivity.

Sequencing used peripheral blood, obtained on day 0 of AZD1222 vaccination. The chain carries TRBV25-1 and TRBJ1-1; D may be TRBD1 (5 bases). This TCR was sampled from an adult in good health. Here the CDR3 reads CATMGDSVVQAFF. The CDR3 nucleotides are TGTGCCACCATGGGTGACAGTGTGGTTCAAGCTTTCTTT. Variable domain in full (rest from reference TRBV25-1 and TRBJ1-1): EADIYQTPRYLVIGTGKKITLECSQTMGHDKMYWYQQDPGMELHLIHYSYGVNSTEKGDLSSESTVSRIRTEHFPLTLESARPSHTSQYLCATMGDSVVQAFFGQGTRLTVV.